This passage covers 21 T cell receptor beta chains from one sample sequenced in a study of blood T cell repertoires in COVID-19. Profiled with immunoSEQ multiplex PCR; TCRdb holds only in-frame clones, not every one. The sample includes about 180,000 clones, approximately 87% of them seen just once. Sequenced: peripheral blood. These receptors all come from a man between 65 and 85 years old with active or convalescent COVID-19.

V usage is TRBV11-2 and J usage is TRBJ2-3; 12 positions agree with TRBD2. Germline V CDR1 and CDR2: SGHAT, FQNNGV. The CDR3 sequence is 18 residues long. Trimming removed 6 bases from V and 3 bases from J; junction bases left unmatched: 13. CDR3: CASRRLAGGPRGTDTQYF. The CDR3 DNA is TGTGCCAGCAGGAGGCTAGCGGGGGGGCCCCGGGGGACAGATACGCAGTATTTT.

The chain is built from TRBV5-1 and TRBJ1-4; 8 bases are shared with TRBD1. The CDR3 extends over 14 amino acids. The V gene's germline CDR1 is SGHRS and CDR2 YFSETQ. Germline trimming cut 4 bases from V and 8 bases from J; bases unmatched to any gene: 7. This CDR3 is CASSRTGLGEKLFF. The DNA for the CDR3 is TGCGCCAGCAGCAGGACAGGGCTAGGGGAAAAACTGTTTTTT.

V is TRBV5-1 and J is TRBJ1-1; no definite D call. Trimming pared 1 base from V and 0 bases from J, leaving 10 bases between. This CDR3 comprises 15 residues. Germline CDR1 and CDR2: SGHRS and YFSETQ. CDR3 loop: CASSLTATMNTEAFF. Written as DNA, the CDR3 is TGCGCCAGCAGCTTGACAGCTACCATGAACACTGAAGCTTTCTTT.

This clone came up a few times. The V call is TRBV6-5, the J call TRBJ1-2, with TRBD1 as a possible D gene (6 bases). V dropped 5 bases and J dropped 2 bases, with 9 bases sitting between them. This CDR3 region has 13 residues. Germline V gene lookup returns CDR1 MNHEY and CDR2 SVGAGI. CDR3 nucleotides: TGTGCCAGCAGTCGCGACAGGAACTATGGCTACACCTTC. This gives the protein CASSRDRNYGYTF.

This clone was seen more than once but under ten times. Other DNA sequences in this sample translate to the same CDR3. The chain employs TRBV12-3 or TRBV12-4 and TRBJ2-7; weak D call: TRBD1 (5 bases). The CDR3 runs to 13 residues. V gave up 2 bases and J gave up 3 bases, with 8 bases separating them. CDR3 nucleotide sequence: TGTGCCAGCAGTTTAAGGGGCGGCTACGAGCAGTACTTC. Its translation is CASSLRGGYEQYF.

This chain uses TRBV7-9 with TRBJ2-1; TRBD2 matches 7 bases. The CDR3 consists of 16 residues. Germline V gene lookup returns CDR1 SEHNR and CDR2 FQNEAQ (reference sequence). V trimming: 4 bases; J trimming: 6 bases; junction bases outside the gene matches: 12. CDR3: CASSYPGLTLSNEQFF. Written as DNA, the CDR3 is TGTGCCAGCAGCTACCCGGGACTAACACTCTCCAATGAGCAGTTCTTC.

This sequence joins TRBV4-1 and TRBJ1-1, with D possibly TRBD1 on 6 matching bases. Germline V gives CDR1 MGHRA, CDR2 YSYEKL. V was shortened by 1 base and J by 6 bases, with 21 bases between the two germline ends. The CDR3 loop spans 17 amino acids. The CDR3 here is CASSQAHVGTSEAEAFF. Here the CDR3 DNA reads TGCGCCAGCAGCCAAGCTCACGTTGGGACAAGCGAAGCTGAAGCTTTCTTT.

The V call is TRBV9, the J call TRBJ2-1; D remains ambiguous. V lost 0 bases to trimming and J lost 2 bases, with 12 bases between them. CDR3 length: 16 amino acids. Germline V gene data show CDR1 as SGDLS and CDR2 as YYNGEE. CDR3 DNA sequence: TGTGCCAGCAGCGTAGAACCGGGTCTGACCTACAATGAGCAGTTCTTC. Translating it yields CASSVEPGLTYNEQFF.

The chain couples TRBV5-5 to TRBJ2-7, with no clear D. Germline V lookup: CDR1 SGHKS, CDR2 YYEKEE (reference sequence). V was pared by 4 bases and J by 1 base, with 15 bases between. The CDR3 has 15 amino acids. The CDR3 sequence: CASSTSHLLSYEQYF. DNA of the CDR3: TGTGCCAGCAGCACATCACACCTGCTTTCCTACGAGCAGTACTTC.

About this clone itself: Other nucleotide sequences in the sample specify the same CDR3. The genes are TRBV7-2 and TRBJ1-5; D ambiguous. Looked up from germline, CDR1 is SGHTA and CDR2 is FQGNSA. This CDR3 has 13 residues. V was trimmed by 6 bases and J by 4 bases, leaving 10 bases between them. CDR3: CASRGQVNQPQHF. CDR3 sequence (DNA): TGTGCCAGCAGGGGTCAGGTTAATCAGCCCCAGCATTTT. The whole variable domain, remainder taken from reference TRBV7-2 and TRBJ1-5, is GAGVSQSPSNKVTEKGKDVELRCDPISGHTALYWYRQSLGQGLEFLIYFQGNSAPDKSGLPSDRFSAERTGGSVSTLTIQRTQQEDSAVYLCASRGQVNQPQHFGDGTRLSIL.

The J gene is TRBJ1-4, the V gene TRBV27; no clear D. The CDR3 has 17 amino acids. The germline V and J ends were trimmed by 2 bases and 0 bases, with 13 bases remaining between them. Germline V gene sequence: CDR1 MNHEY, CDR2 SMNVEV (reference sequence). The CDR3 DNA sequence: TGTGCCAGCAGTTTAAAGCCCGAGGAGCCAACTAATGAAAAACTGTTTTTT. Amino acid sequence: CASSLKPEEPTNEKLFF.

The V gene is TRBV7-8, the J gene TRBJ2-2; no clear D. The length of the CDR3 is 11 residues. CDR1 is SGHVS and CDR2 is FQNEAQ in the germline V gene. Trimming stripped 5 bases from V and 9 bases from J, with 7 bases between. This chain's CDR3 is CASSPLRELFF. The CDR3 DNA reads as TGTGCCAGCAGCCCCCTTCGGGAGCTGTTTTTT.

The sample holds one count of this clone. DNA of the CDR3: TGTGCCAGCAGCTTAATTCCAGGCTCTGGAAACACCATATATTTT. Its protein is CASSLIPGSGNTIYF. The chain recombines TRBV7-9 with TRBJ1-3; D is unclear. This CDR3 is built from 15 residues. V was pared by 2 bases and J by 0 bases, with 8 bases between. CDR1 SEHNR and CDR2 FQNEAQ come from the germline V gene (reference sequence).

The chain combines TRBV6-5 with TRBJ2-5, with 12 bases identical to TRBD2. Germline CDR1 MNHEY, CDR2 SVGAGI. The length of the CDR3 is 15 residues. The V and J ends lost 5 bases and 5 bases, in that order; junction bases with no gene match: 6. DNA of the CDR3: TGTGCCAGCAGTCAGACTAGCGGGAGCCTGGAGACCCAGTACTTC. It is translated as CASSQTSGSLETQYF.

The chain is built from TRBV7-3 and TRBJ1-1; 8 bases align to TRBD1. Germline-derived CDR1 and CDR2 are SGHTA and FQGTGA. The CDR3 totals 15 residues. The V gene end was trimmed by 4 bases and the J gene end by 1 base; junction bases not matched to a gene: 5. The CDR3 DNA reads TGTGCCAGCAGCTCGCAGGGGGCTGGGAACACTGAAGCTTTCTTT. It specifies CASSSQGAGNTEAFF.

The chain couples TRBV10-2 to TRBJ2-7, with TRBD1 identical over 9 bases. This CDR3 comprises 14 residues. The J segment lost 2 bases and the V segment lost 8 bases, leaving 7 bases of the junction unmatched. Germline CDR1 is WSHSY and CDR2 is SAAADI. The CDR3 loop is CASLGTGRAYEQYF. CDR3 in DNA: TGCGCCAGCCTAGGGACAGGGCGAGCCTACGAGCAGTACTTC.

This clone occurred a few times. This sequence joins TRBV6-5 and TRBJ1-1, with TRBD1 matching over 9 bases. V lost 11 bases and J lost 8; bases outside the gene matches: 12. There are 13 residues in the CDR3. Looked up from germline, CDR1 is MNHEY and CDR2 is SVGAGI. The CDR3 DNA follows: TGTGCCGCCACGACAGGGGGGAAGAAAGAAGCTTTCTTT. Its translation is CAATTGGKKEAFF.

For the CDR3, the DNA is TGTGCCAGCAGCTTAGTGCGGGGGCGTCAGTACTTC. Translation: CASSLVRGRQYF. The genes are TRBV7-2 and TRBJ2-4, with a weak D call TRBD2 (7 bases). V was clipped by 1 base and J by 12 bases, with 10 bases between them. The CDR3 covers 12 residues. CDR1 is SGHTA and CDR2 is FQGNSA in the germline V gene.

CDR3: CASTRGQVGYEQYF. The CDR3 coding sequence is TGTGCCAGCACCCGGGGACAGGTGGGCTACGAGCAGTACTTC. The V gene is TRBV5-6, the J gene TRBJ2-7; the match to TRBD1 covers 8 bases. The V gene's germline CDR1 is SGHDT and CDR2 YYEEEE. The trim removed 6 bases at V and 3 bases at J, leaving 8 bases unmatched. The CDR3 runs 14 residues.

The gene calls are TRBV7-2 and TRBJ2-1; the match to TRBD2 covers 7 bases. Germline trimming cut 5 bases from V and 2 bases from J; bases unmatched to any gene: 3. CDR3 length: 14 residues. Per germline, CDR1 SGHTA and CDR2 FQGNSA. The CDR3 nucleotides are TGTGCCAGCAGCCATACTAGCGCCTACAATGAGCAGTTCTTC. This translates into CASSHTSAYNEQFF.

The rearrangement links TRBV27 to TRBJ1-1; D possibly corresponds to TRBD1 (6 bases). In germline, CDR1 is MNHEY, CDR2 SMNVEV (reference sequence). Deletions cut 5 bases from V and 3 bases from J, with 13 bases between. The length of the CDR3 is 14 residues. CDR3 protein: CASSNWTDYTEAFF. Written as DNA, the CDR3 is TGTGCCAGCAGTAACTGGACAGACTACACTGAAGCTTTCTTT.